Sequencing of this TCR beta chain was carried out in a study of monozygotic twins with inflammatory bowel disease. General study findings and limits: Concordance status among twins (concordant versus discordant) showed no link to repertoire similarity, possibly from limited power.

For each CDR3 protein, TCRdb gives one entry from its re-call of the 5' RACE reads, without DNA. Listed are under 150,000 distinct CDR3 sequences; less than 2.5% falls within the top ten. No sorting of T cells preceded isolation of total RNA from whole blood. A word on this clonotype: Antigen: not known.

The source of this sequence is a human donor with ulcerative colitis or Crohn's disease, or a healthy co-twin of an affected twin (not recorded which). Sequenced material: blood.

This CDR3 reads CASTQITQGGNTEAFF. The chain combines TRBV12-3 or TRBV12-4 with TRBJ1-1; the TRBD1 assignment by TCRdb is unverifiable without DNA. The CDR3 loop spans 16 amino acids.